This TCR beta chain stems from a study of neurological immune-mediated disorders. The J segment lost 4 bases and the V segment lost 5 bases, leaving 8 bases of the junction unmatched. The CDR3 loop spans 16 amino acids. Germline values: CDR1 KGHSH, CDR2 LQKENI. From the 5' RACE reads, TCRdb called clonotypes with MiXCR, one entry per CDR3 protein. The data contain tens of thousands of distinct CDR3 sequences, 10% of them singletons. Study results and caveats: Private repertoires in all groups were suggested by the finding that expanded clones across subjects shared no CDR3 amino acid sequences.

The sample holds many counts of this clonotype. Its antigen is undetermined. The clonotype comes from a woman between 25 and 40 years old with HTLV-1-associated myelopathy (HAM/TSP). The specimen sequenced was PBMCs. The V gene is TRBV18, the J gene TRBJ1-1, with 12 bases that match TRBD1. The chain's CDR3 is CASSAGTGGSGTEAFF. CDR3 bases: TGTGCCAGCTCAGCCGGGACAGGGGGCTCCGGCACTGAAGCTTTCTTT.